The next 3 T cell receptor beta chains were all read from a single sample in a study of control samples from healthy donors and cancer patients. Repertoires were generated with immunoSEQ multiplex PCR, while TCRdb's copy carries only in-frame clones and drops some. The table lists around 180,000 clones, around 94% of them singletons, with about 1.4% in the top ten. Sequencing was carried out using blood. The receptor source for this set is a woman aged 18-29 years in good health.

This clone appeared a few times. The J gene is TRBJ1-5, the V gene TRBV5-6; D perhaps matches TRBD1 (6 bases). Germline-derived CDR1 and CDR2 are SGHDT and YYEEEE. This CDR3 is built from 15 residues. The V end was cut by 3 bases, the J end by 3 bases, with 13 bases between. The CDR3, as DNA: TGTGCCAGCAGCTCCTGGGACATTCCCAATCAGCCCCAGCATTTT. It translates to CASSSWDIPNQPQHF.

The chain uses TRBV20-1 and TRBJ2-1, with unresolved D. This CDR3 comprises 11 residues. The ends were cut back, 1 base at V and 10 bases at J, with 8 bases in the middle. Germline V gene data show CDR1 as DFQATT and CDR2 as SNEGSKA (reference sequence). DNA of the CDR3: TGCAGTGCTAGAGTACTGCGAGAGCAGTTCTTC. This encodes CSARVLREQFF.

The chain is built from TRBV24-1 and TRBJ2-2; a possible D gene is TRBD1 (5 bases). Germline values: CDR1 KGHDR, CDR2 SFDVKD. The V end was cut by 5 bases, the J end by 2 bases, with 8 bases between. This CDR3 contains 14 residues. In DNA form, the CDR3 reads TGTGCCACCAGTGCTCGGACAAACACCGGGGAGCTGTTTTTT. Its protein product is CATSARTNTGELFF.